This entry features one T cell receptor beta chain sequence. This sample is part of a study of T cell responses to AZD1222 COVID-19 vaccine. The CDR3 is 15 residues long. V lost 2 bases to trimming and J lost 2 bases, with 10 bases between them. Germline V gene sequence: CDR1 MDHEN, CDR2 SYDVKM. The data were produced by immunoSEQ multiplex PCR, yet TCRdb's version contains in-frame clones alone and is incomplete. The sample has about 140,000 clones; 85% to 90% are singletons. Sequenced here: peripheral blood, sampled on day 0 of AZD1222 vaccination. This receptor was taken from an adult in good health. The J gene is TRBJ1-3, the V gene TRBV28; D uncertain. The CDR3 nucleotides read TGTGCCAGCAGTTTAGGAACGGCCCCTGGAAACACCATATATTTT. This gives the protein CASSLGTAPGNTIYF. The complete variable domain, with remaining parts taken from reference TRBV28 and TRBJ1-3, reads DVKVTQSSRYLVKRTGEKVFLECVQDMDHENMFWYRQDPGLGLRLIYFSYDVKMKEKGDIPEGYSVSREKKERFSLILESASTNQTSMYLCASSLGTAPGNTIYFGEGSWLTVV.